One sample yielded the 26 T cell receptor beta chains listed below, sequenced in a study of T-cell reconstitution after alpha-beta-depleted transplantation in children. Researchers prepared the TCRbeta library using unique molecular identifiers, the study reports. TCRdb analysed the PCR reads with MiXCR anew, one entry per CDR3 protein. The data show fewer than 700,000 distinct CDR3 sequences, under 25% seen once. This material consisted of PBMCs, mostly from graft donor cells, taken 360 days after TCRalphabeta/CD19-depleted stem cell transplant. The origin of the receptors is a boy less than two years old who had a stem cell transplant for acute myeloid leukemia, so the T cells may come from the graft donor.

This chain joins TRBV15 and TRBJ2-2, with a weak D call TRBD2 (5 bases). The CDR3 spans 16 residues. The germline V gene has CDR1 LNHNV and CDR2 YYDKDF (reference sequence). V was pared by 0 bases and J by 0 bases, with 8 bases between. CDR3 residues: CATSREEGSNTGELFF. The CDR3 coding sequence is TGTGCCACCAGCAGAGAAGAGGGCTCGAACACCGGGGAGCTGTTTTTT.

For the CDR3, the DNA is TGCAGTGCTACGACAGCGCGAGATGAGCAGTTCTTC. Protein sequence: CSATTARDEQFF. The chain joins TRBV20-1 to TRBJ2-1; the D gene is possibly TRBD1 (5 bases). Germline V CDR1 and CDR2: DFQATT, SNEGSKA (reference sequence). The CDR3 loop spans 12 amino acids. V was shortened by 4 bases and J by 8 bases, with 12 bases between the two germline ends.

The table lists this clonotype with a few counts. This chain links TRBV29-1 with TRBJ2-3; TRBD1 is a possible D gene (8 bases). With 1 base removed from V and 4 bases from J, the gap between germline ends came to 18 bases. CDR1 is SQVTM and CDR2 is ANQGSEA in the germline V gene. The CDR3 runs to 16 residues. The CDR3 protein is CSVEGGGRGHADTQYF. As DNA, the CDR3 is TGCAGCGTTGAAGGGGGGGGCAGGGGGCATGCAGATACGCAGTATTTT.

Notes on this clonotype: A clone one base away is much larger, so this may be a read error. CDR3 amino acids: CASSLGLAKNIQCF. CDR3 nucleotide sequence: TGTGCCAGCAGCTTGGGATTAGCCAAAAACATTCAGTGCTTC. The chain has TRBV7-9 and TRBJ2-4; D uncertain. The CDR3 sequence is 14 residues long. The germline gives CDR1 SEHNR, CDR2 FQNEAQ (reference sequence).

This chain links TRBV12-3 or TRBV12-4 with TRBJ1-5; TRBD1 aligns across 7 bases. The ends lost 4 bases at V and 3 bases at J; junction bases unmatched: 6. CDR3 length: 15 residues. This CDR3 reads CASSSRDSLNQPQHF. The DNA of the CDR3 is TGTGCCAGCAGTTCGAGGGACAGCCTCAATCAGCCCCAGCATTTT.

This clonotype was counted only a few times. The chain has TRBV12-3 or TRBV12-4 and TRBJ1-2; 7 bases fit TRBD1. With 3 bases clipped from V and 10 bases from J, the junction kept 8 bases outside the gene matches. This CDR3 region has 13 residues. CDR3 residues: CASSFDRVEDYTF. As DNA, the CDR3 is TGTGCCAGCAGTTTTGACAGGGTTGAGGACTACACCTTC.

This clonotype came up many times. This rearrangement joins TRBV6-5 to TRBJ2-3; 11 positions match TRBD2. Germline CDR1 and CDR2: MNHEY and SVGAGI. The CDR3 is made up of 16 amino acids. With V trimmed by 6 bases and J by 6 bases, 11 bases remained unmatched. This chain's CDR3 is CASSRSSGGPGDTQYF. The CDR3 region has the DNA TGTGCCAGCAGCCGCTCTAGCGGGGGGCCCGGGGATACGCAGTATTTT.

This clonotype was counted ten times or more. The CDR3 reads CSALDTSYEQYF. The CDR3 DNA reads TGCAGTGCCCTGGACACCTCCTACGAGCAGTACTTC. The chain is built from TRBV20-1 and TRBJ2-7, with D perhaps TRBD1 (5 bases). V gave up 6 bases and J gave up 0 bases, with 9 bases separating them. CDR1 is DFQATT and CDR2 is SNEGSKA in the germline V gene (reference sequence). The CDR3 contains 12 residues.

The gene calls are TRBV12-3 or TRBV12-4 and TRBJ2-5; D is unresolved. This CDR3 is 15 amino acids long. Trimming left V 1 base short and J 1 base short, with 10 bases between. This CDR3 reads CASSLGSSFQETQYF. Written as DNA, the CDR3 is TGTGCCAGCAGTTTAGGGAGCAGTTTCCAAGAGACCCAGTACTTC.

This clonotype has ten or more counts. The CDR3 protein is CASSLEKFGSIPRKETQYF. As DNA, the CDR3 is TGTGCCAGCAGCTTAGAAAAATTCGGATCCATTCCCCGGAAAGAGACCCAGTACTTC. The chain employs TRBV7-9 and TRBJ2-5; D remains unclear. The CDR3 has 19 amino acids. Trimming left V 1 base short and J 3 bases short, with 24 bases between. Per germline, CDR1 SEHNR and CDR2 FQNEAQ (reference sequence). Looking up the rest from reference TRBV7-9 and TRBJ2-5 gives the full variable domain: DTGVSQNPRHKITKRGQNVTFRCDPISEHNRLYWYRQTLGQGPEFLTYFQNEAQLEKSRLLSDRFSAERPKGSFSTLEIQRTEQGDSAMYLCASSLEKFGSIPRKETQYFGPGTRLLVL.

The rearrangement uses TRBV12-3 or TRBV12-4 and TRBJ1-1; D ambiguous. This CDR3 contains 13 residues. Between the trimmed V and J ends, which lost 8 bases and 11 bases, there was a span of 21 bases. In DNA, the CDR3 is TGTGCCAGCTCTTCGGGCCTTAGGGTTGTTGCTTTCTTT. Protein product: CASSSGLRVVAFF.

The V and J genes are TRBV7-9 and TRBJ2-7, with 7 bases that match TRBD1. Trimming cost V 3 bases and J 8 bases; bases outside gene matches: 10. CDR1 is SEHNR, CDR2 FQNEAQ, per germline (reference sequence). The length of the CDR3 is 14 residues. CDR3 amino acids: CASSLGDRATQQYV. The CDR3, as DNA: TGTGCCAGCAGCTTGGGGGACAGAGCTACTCAGCAGTACGTC.

The chain employs TRBV20-1 and TRBJ2-3, with D perhaps TRBD1 or TRBD2 (5 bases each). Germline lookup yields CDR1 DFQATT and CDR2 SNEGSKA (reference sequence). With 5 bases removed from V and 0 bases from J, the gap between germline ends came to 15 bases. CDR3 length equals 15 residues. CDR3 region: CSAGAGSFSTDTQYF. CDR3 DNA sequence: TGCAGTGCTGGGGCAGGGAGTTTTAGCACAGATACGCAGTATTTT.

This clonotype was observed many times. The chain is built from TRBV12-3 or TRBV12-4 and TRBJ1-5; D perhaps matches TRBD1 (6 bases). The CDR3 is 15 residues long. V was trimmed by 6 bases and J by 7 bases, leaving 19 bases between them. CDR3 amino acids: CASSSEGTKGQPQHF. DNA of the CDR3: TGTGCCAGCAGCTCAGAGGGGACAAAGGGCCAGCCCCAGCATTTT.

CDR3 coding DNA: TGTGCCAGCAGTCGATTTCTCCGGGGGGTCCGAACGGAAGACCACGAGCAGTACTTC. Residues: CASSRFLRGVRTEDHEQYF. The V and J genes are TRBV6-2 or TRBV6-3 and TRBJ2-7; 7 bases agree with TRBD2. The CDR3 covers 19 residues. From germline, CDR1 is MNHEY and CDR2 SVGEGT. The trim removed 5 bases at V and 5 bases at J, leaving 24 bases unmatched.

CDR3 residues: CASSSLGAGGPTQYF. CDR3 DNA sequence: TGTGCCAGCAGTTCCCTAGGGGCGGGGGGGCCTACGCAGTATTTT. The V gene is TRBV6-5, the J gene TRBJ2-3; the match to TRBD2 covers 9 bases. Germline CDR1 MNHEY, CDR2 SVGAGI. CDR3 length: 15 residues. The V gene end was trimmed by 4 bases and the J gene end by 8 bases; junction bases not matched to a gene: 10.

This chain joins TRBV19 and TRBJ2-7; D possibly corresponds to TRBD2 (6 bases). The CDR3 loop spans 12 amino acids. V lost 11 bases and J 2 bases, leaving 13 bases between the germline ends. CDR1 is LNHDA, CDR2 SQIVND, per germline (reference sequence). The CDR3 DNA reads TGTGCCGGGGTTAGCGGCACCTACGAGCAGTACGTC. Its translation: CAGVSGTYEQYV.

This clonotype has at least ten counts. CDR3 bases: TGTGCCAGCAGCGTTGACAGGTACAATGAGCAGTTCTTC. Translating it yields CASSVDRYNEQFF. This chain connects TRBV9 to TRBJ2-1; TRBD1 might be the D (6 bases). Trimming left V 2 bases short and J 4 bases short, with 7 bases between. This CDR3 is built from 13 residues. Germline CDR1 and CDR2: SGDLS and YYNGEE.

This chain links TRBV9 with TRBJ2-3; 9 bases are shared with TRBD2. CDR1 and CDR2 from the germline V gene are SGDLS and YYNGEE. V gave up 2 bases and J gave up 5 bases; unmatched junction bases: 6. The CDR3 covers 15 residues. DNA for the CDR3: TGTGCCAGCAGCGTTACTAGCGGGCGAGGAGATACGCAGTATTTT. Amino acid sequence: CASSVTSGRGDTQYF.

Ten or more counts support this clonotype. The chain uses TRBV20-1 and TRBJ1-2; D gene ambiguous. Germline V gives CDR1 DFQATT, CDR2 SNEGSKA (reference sequence). CDR3 length: 13 residues. Trimming took 3 bases from V and 5 from J, leaving 13 bases between them. The CDR3: CSASFVAEYGYTF. As DNA, the CDR3 is TGCAGTGCTAGCTTCGTCGCGGAATATGGCTACACCTTC.

The table lists this clonotype with a few counts. This sequence joins TRBV20-1 and TRBJ1-1; D is uncertain. CDR1 and CDR2 (germline): DFQATT, SNEGSKA (reference sequence). V was shortened by 6 bases and J by 0 bases, with 11 bases between the two germline ends. The CDR3 contains 13 residues. The DNA of the CDR3 is TGCAGTGCGAGACGGGCCATGAACACTGAAGCTTTCTTT. It translates to CSARRAMNTEAFF.

The rearrangement uses TRBV28 and TRBJ2-3; no clear D gene. This CDR3 region has 13 residues. Germline loops: CDR1 MDHEN, CDR2 SYDVKM. V lost 5 bases and J lost 4, with 10 bases in between. The CDR3 loop is CASSPAPPDTQYF. CDR3 DNA sequence: TGTGCCAGCAGTCCAGCCCCACCAGATACGCAGTATTTT.

This clonotype turned up a few times. The chain combines TRBV10-3 with TRBJ2-5, with a weak D call TRBD1 (6 bases). The CDR3 runs 14 residues. The germline gives CDR1 ENHRY, CDR2 SYGVKD. The V and J ends lost 4 bases and 4 bases respectively, with 13 bases between them. CDR3 loop: CAISGYQGRETQYF. Written as DNA, the CDR3 is TGTGCCATCAGTGGATATCAGGGGAGAGAGACCCAGTACTTC.

The CDR3 nucleotides read TGCAGCCAACGGGGATTGGCGCCACAAGAGACCCAGTACTTC. This translates into CSQRGLAPQETQYF. V gene TRBV20-1 combines with J gene TRBJ2-5, with D perhaps matching TRBD2 (5 bases). The CDR3 spans 14 residues. Germline CDR1 DFQATT, CDR2 SNEGSKA (reference sequence).

This sequence joins TRBV7-9 and TRBJ2-6; possibly TRBD1 for D (6 bases). The V end lost 6 bases, the J end lost 2 bases, and 11 bases lay between the germline ends. Germline assignment: CDR1 SEHNR and CDR2 FQNEAQ (reference sequence). The CDR3 is 15 amino acids. The CDR3 coding sequence is TGTGCCAGCAGTTCGACAGGCGCTGGGGCCAACGTCCTGACTTTC. Its translation is CASSSTGAGANVLTF.

The genes are TRBV2 and TRBJ2-7; the D is unclear. The CDR3 has 13 residues. Germline lookup yields CDR1 SNHLY and CDR2 FYNNEI. Trimming removed 6 bases from V and 3 bases from J, with 12 bases in between. CDR3 coding DNA: TGTGCCAGCAGCTACCACCCGGGCTACGAGCAGTACTTC. This encodes CASSYHPGYEQYF.